A single sample is the source of the 12 T cell receptor beta chains below, sequenced in a study of blood T cell dynamics during melanoma immunotherapy. Data came from immunoSEQ multiplex PCR; TCRdb stores just in-frame clones and leaves some out. The sample yields 4,500 to 6,000 clones, approximately 84% seen once. The sample's time point: pre-treatment baseline. The material sequenced was blood, taken from a patient treated with checkpoint blockade. Every receptor here comes from a human donor with melanoma.

The gene calls are TRBV28 and TRBJ2-3; 12 positions match TRBD2. CDR3 length equals 15 residues. CDR1 MDHEN and CDR2 SYDVKM come from the germline V gene. V lost 10 bases, J lost 3 bases, and 8 bases stayed unmatched. CDR3 coding DNA: TGTGCCACCAGAGGACTAGCGGGATTTACAGATACGCAGTATTTT. It translates to CATRGLAGFTDTQYF.

This chain links TRBV6-5 with TRBJ2-5; D unclear. The CDR3 spans 10 residues. The germline gives CDR1 MNHEY, CDR2 SVGAGI. The CDR3 reads CGSGRETQYF. The DNA of the CDR3 is TGTGGGTCCGGAAGGGAGACCCAGTACTTC.

J is TRBJ2-5 and V is TRBV11-3; TRBD1 aligns across 10 bases. Per germline, CDR1 SGHNT and CDR2 YENEEA. This CDR3 has 15 amino acids. Trimming at V came to 5 bases and at J to 7 bases, leaving 10 bases not matched to a gene. In DNA, the CDR3 is TGTGCCAGCAGCCACCGGGACAGGGGCGGTGGGACCCAGTACTTC. Residues: CASSHRDRGGGTQYF.

V gene TRBV11-2 combines with J gene TRBJ2-3; TRBD2 is a possible D gene (5 bases). V was pared by 3 bases and J by 2 bases, with 12 bases between. CDR3 length: 15 residues. Germline V gene lookup returns CDR1 SGHAT and CDR2 FQNNGV. CDR3 sequence: CASSLNRLYTDTQYF. CDR3 coding DNA: TGTGCCAGCAGCTTGAATAGACTATACACAGATACGCAGTATTTT.

The chain uses TRBV5-4 and TRBJ2-6, with TRBD2 identical over 7 bases. V lost 4 bases to trimming and J lost 9 bases; unmatched junction nucleotides: 7. Germline lookup yields CDR1 SGHNT and CDR2 YYREEE (reference sequence). The CDR3 totals 14 residues. CDR3 sequence reads: CASSPSGGDNVLTF. The DNA for the CDR3 is TGTGCCAGCAGCCCCTCGGGAGGAGACAACGTCCTGACTTTC.

DNA of the CDR3: TGCGCCAGCAGCTTGGGGGTGACGAACACTGAAGCTTTCTTT. Its translation is CASSLGVTNTEAFF. J is TRBJ1-1 and V is TRBV5-1; unclear D gene. This CDR3 is built from 14 residues. Germline CDR1 reads SGHRS; CDR2 reads YFSETQ. V lost 0 bases and J lost 1, with 7 bases in between.

This chain uses TRBV4-1 with TRBJ2-3; the match to TRBD1 covers 8 bases. V gave up 0 bases and J gave up 1 base; unmatched junction bases: 6. Germline CDR1 is MGHRA and CDR2 is YSYEKL. CDR3 length: 17 amino acids. CDR3 in DNA: TGCGCCAGCAGCCAAGATCCGACAGGGGTACGCACAGATACGCAGTATTTT. Translating it yields CASSQDPTGVRTDTQYF.

V gene TRBV29-1 combines with J gene TRBJ1-2; the match to TRBD1 covers 9 bases. The CDR3 has 15 amino acids. The germline V gene has CDR1 SQVTM and CDR2 ANQGSEA. Trimming at V came to 3 bases and at J to 1 base, leaving 6 bases not matched to a gene. The CDR3 is CSVDKGQGHNYGYTF. Here the CDR3 DNA reads TGCAGCGTTGATAAGGGACAGGGCCATAACTATGGCTACACCTTC.

This clone occurred a few times. The chain combines TRBV6-1 with TRBJ2-7, with D unresolved. Trimming stripped 6 bases from V and 5 bases from J, with 20 bases between. CDR1 is MNHNS and CDR2 is SASEGT in the germline V gene. The CDR3 sequence is 15 residues long. CDR3 sequence (DNA): TGTGCCAGCAGGCCACCTATAGTTGGCGGTAACGAGCAGTACTTC. It encodes CASRPPIVGGNEQYF.

The gene calls are TRBV6-6 and TRBJ1-1; D is uncertain. CDR3 length: 15 residues. Germline V gives CDR1 MNHNY, CDR2 SVGAGI (reference sequence). The germline V and J ends were trimmed by 6 bases and 0 bases, with 14 bases remaining between them. CDR3 coding DNA: TGTGCCAGCAGGTTAACCCCGGTAATGAACACTGAAGCTTTCTTT. Its translation is CASRLTPVMNTEAFF.

The V and J genes are TRBV4-3 and TRBJ2-3, with 9 bases that match TRBD1. Per the germline V gene, CDR1 is LGHNA and CDR2 is YSLEER. This CDR3 region has 20 residues. J was trimmed by 0 bases and V by 0 bases; bases with no gene match: 13. CDR3: CASSQDSTGGTWASTDTQYF. The CDR3 nucleotides are TGCGCCAGCAGCCAAGATTCCACAGGGGGCACCTGGGCTAGCACAGATACGCAGTATTTT.

The rearrangement links TRBV4-1 to TRBJ2-5, with D tentatively TRBD1 (5 bases). Deletions cut 2 bases from V and 2 bases from J, with 9 bases between. The CDR3 runs to 14 residues. The V gene's germline CDR1 is MGHRA and CDR2 YSYEKL. This chain's CDR3 is CASSQQGLQETQYF. The CDR3, as DNA: TGCGCCAGCAGCCAACAGGGTTTACAAGAGACCCAGTACTTC.